This T cell receptor (beta chain) was captured by sequencing in a study of T-cell memory formation after mild COVID-19. General study results and limits: Contracting clones, day 15 to 85, had balanced CD4/CD8, and later expanders favored CD4+. The pre-infection memory compartment contained some responding clones, suggesting cross-reactive memory joined.

Germline assignment: CDR1 SQVTM and CDR2 ANQGSEA. The CDR3 consists of 13 residues. The V end was cut by 4 bases, the J end by 2 bases, with 11 bases between. Comments on this clonotype: The target antigen is unknown.

TCRdb independently ran MiXCR on the 5' RACE reads; one entry per CDR3 protein. Here the sample spans some 160,000 distinct CDR3 sequences, roughly 28% being singletons. This chain links TRBV29-1 with TRBJ2-5, with a possible D match to TRBD2 (6 bases). The sequenced sample was PBMCs or a T cell subset sorted from them (not recorded which). The sequence was collected from an adult woman who had mild COVID-19 (a few samples of this study predate the infection). Cell type and time point are not known. CDR3 coding DNA: TGCAGCGTTGTGCGGGGCTGGCAAGAGACCCAGTACTTC. Protein product: CSVVRGWQETQYF.